This T cell receptor beta chain is drawn from a study of cytomegalovirus exposure and HLA in healthy donors. PCR employed 60 Vbeta and 13 Jbeta primers. Produced via immunoSEQ multiplex PCR; TCRdb's table is partial and in-frame only. This sample has around 170,000 clones, with approximately 80% found just once. This CDR3 has 15 amino acids. CDR1 is WNHNN and CDR2 is SYGVQD in the germline V gene (reference sequence). Unmatched junction bases numbered 9, after V lost 6 bases and J lost 4 bases. Points on this clone: Its antigen remains unknown.

Study-level results: In vitro checks showed that three CMV-associated chains really do target CMV antigens. Researchers catalogued some 160 TCR beta chains as cytomegalovirus-associated.

V and J are TRBV10-1 and TRBJ2-3; 8 nucleotides align to TRBD1. The TCR was taken from a woman younger than 30 in good health and CMV-seronegative. Input material: PBMCs. For the CDR3, the DNA is TGCGCCAGCAGCCAAGCCCGGACAGGGTCAGATACGCAGTATTTT. This sequence encodes CASSQARTGSDTQYF.